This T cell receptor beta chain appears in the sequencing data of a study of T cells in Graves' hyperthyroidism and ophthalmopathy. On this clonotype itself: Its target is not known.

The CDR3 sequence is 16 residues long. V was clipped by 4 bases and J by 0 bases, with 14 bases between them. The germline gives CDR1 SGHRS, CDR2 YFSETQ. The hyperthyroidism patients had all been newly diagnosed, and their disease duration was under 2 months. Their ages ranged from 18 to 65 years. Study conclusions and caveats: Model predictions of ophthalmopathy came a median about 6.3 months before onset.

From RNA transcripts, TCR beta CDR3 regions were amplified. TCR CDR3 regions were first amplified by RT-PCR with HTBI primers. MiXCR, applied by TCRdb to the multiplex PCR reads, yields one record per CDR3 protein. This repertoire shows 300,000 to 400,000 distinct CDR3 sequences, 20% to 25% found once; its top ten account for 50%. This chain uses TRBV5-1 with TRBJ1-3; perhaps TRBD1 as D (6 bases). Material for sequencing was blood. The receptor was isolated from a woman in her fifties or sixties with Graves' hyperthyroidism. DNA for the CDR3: TGCGCCAGCAGCGTATCACAGGGCCTCTCTGGAAACACCATATATTTT. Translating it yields CASSVSQGLSGNTIYF. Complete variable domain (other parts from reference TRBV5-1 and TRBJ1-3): KAGVTQTPRYLIKTRGQQVTLSCSPISGHRSVSWYQQTPGQGLQFLFEYFSETQRNKGNFPGRFSGRQFSNSRSEMNVSTLELGDSALYLCASSVSQGLSGNTIYFGEGSWLTVV.